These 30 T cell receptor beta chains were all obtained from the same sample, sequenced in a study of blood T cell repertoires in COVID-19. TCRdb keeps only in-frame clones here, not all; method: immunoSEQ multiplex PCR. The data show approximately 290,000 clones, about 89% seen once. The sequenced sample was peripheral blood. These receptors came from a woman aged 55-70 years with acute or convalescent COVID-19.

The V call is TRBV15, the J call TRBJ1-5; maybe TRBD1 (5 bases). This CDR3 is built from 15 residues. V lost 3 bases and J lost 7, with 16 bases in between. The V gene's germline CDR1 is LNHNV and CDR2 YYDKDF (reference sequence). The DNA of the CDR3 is TGTGCCACCAGCAGGGGCAGGGAAACTGGACAGCCCCAGCATTTT. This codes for CATSRGRETGQPQHF. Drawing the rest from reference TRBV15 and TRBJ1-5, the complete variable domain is DAMVIQNPRYQVTQFGKPVTLSCSQTLNHNVMYWYQQKSSQAPKLLFHYYDKDFNNEADTPDNFQSRRPNTSFCFLDIRSPGLGDTAMYLCATSRGRETGQPQHFGDGTRLSIL.

The CDR3 sequence: CASSPDVAPKGGVFF. The CDR3 DNA reads as TGCGCCAGCAGCCCTGACGTGGCCCCGAAAGGAGGAGTGTTTTTT. The J gene is TRBJ1-4, the V gene TRBV5-1; D gene uncertain. The germline CDR1 and CDR2 sequences are SGHRS and YFSETQ. This CDR3 contains 15 residues. Trimming shortened V by 4 bases and J by 15 bases, and 25 bases separated the two germline ends. The entire variable domain, with the rest obtained from reference TRBV5-1 and TRBJ1-4, is as follows: KAGVTQTPRYLIKTRGQQVTLSCSPISGHRSVSWYQQTPGQGLQFLFEYFSETQRNKGNFPGRFSGRQFSNSRSEMNVSTLELGDSALYLCASSPDVAPKGGVFFGSGTQLSVL.

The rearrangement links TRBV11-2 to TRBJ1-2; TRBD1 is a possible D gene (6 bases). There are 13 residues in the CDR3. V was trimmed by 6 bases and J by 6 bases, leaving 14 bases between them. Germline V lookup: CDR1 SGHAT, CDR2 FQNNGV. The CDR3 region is CASRGPGQDGYTF. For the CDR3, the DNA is TGTGCCAGCAGGGGTCCGGGACAAGATGGCTACACCTTC.

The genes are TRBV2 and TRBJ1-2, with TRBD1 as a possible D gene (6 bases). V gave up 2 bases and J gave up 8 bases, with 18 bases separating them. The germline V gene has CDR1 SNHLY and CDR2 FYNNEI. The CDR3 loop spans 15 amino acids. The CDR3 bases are TGTGCCAGCAGTGAACGAAGCCGCGGGCAGGGGGGCTACACCTTC. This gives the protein CASSERSRGQGGYTF.

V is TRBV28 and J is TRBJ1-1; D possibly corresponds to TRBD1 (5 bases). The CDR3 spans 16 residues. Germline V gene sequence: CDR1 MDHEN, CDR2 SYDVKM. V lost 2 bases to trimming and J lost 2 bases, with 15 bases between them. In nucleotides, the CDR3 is TGTGCCAGCAGTTTAGGCTACAGGAGGGAAAACACTGAAGCTTTCTTT. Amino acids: CASSLGYRRENTEAFF.

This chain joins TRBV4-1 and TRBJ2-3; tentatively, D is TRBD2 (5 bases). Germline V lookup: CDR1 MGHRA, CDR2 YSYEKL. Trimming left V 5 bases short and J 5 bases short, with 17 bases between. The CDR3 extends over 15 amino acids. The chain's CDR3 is CASSIWSEAGDTQYF. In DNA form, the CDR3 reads TGCGCCAGCAGCATCTGGTCCGAGGCGGGAGATACGCAGTATTTT.

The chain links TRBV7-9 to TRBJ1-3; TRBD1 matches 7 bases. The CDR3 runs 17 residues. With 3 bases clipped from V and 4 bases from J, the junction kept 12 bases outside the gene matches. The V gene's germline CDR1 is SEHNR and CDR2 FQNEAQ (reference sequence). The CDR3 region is CASSFRQGPIGGNTIYF. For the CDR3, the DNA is TGTGCCAGCAGCTTTAGACAGGGACCCATAGGAGGAAACACCATATATTTT.

The DNA of the CDR3 is TGTGCCAGCAGTCCCGTCCGCGGGAAGGTTTATGAGCAGTTCTTC. As protein: CASSPVRGKVYEQFF. The V gene is TRBV5-4, the J gene TRBJ2-1, with D perhaps TRBD2 (6 bases). This CDR3 has 15 residues. Trimming pared 5 bases from V and 8 bases from J, leaving 20 bases between. Germline loops: CDR1 SGHNT, CDR2 YYREEE (reference sequence).

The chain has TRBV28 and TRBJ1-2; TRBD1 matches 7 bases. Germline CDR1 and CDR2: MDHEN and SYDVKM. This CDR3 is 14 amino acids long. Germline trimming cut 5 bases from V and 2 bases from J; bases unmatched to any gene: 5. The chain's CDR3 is CASSVTGINYGYTF. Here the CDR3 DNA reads TGTGCCAGCAGTGTGACAGGGATAAACTATGGCTACACCTTC.

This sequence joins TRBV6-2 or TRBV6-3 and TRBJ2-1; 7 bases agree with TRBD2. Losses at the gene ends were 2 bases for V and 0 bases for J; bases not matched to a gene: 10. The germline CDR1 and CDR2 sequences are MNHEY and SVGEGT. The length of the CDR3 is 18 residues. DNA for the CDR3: TGTGCCAGCAGTTACGGGGGAATAGCGGGCATCTCCTACAATGAGCAGTTCTTC. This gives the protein CASSYGGIAGISYNEQFF.

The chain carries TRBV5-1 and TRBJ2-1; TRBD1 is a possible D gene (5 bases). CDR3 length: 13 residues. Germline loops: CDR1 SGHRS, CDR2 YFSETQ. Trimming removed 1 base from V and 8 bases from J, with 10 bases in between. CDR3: CASSLRRVDEQFF. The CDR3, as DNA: TGCGCCAGCAGCTTGCGCAGGGTGGATGAGCAGTTCTTC.

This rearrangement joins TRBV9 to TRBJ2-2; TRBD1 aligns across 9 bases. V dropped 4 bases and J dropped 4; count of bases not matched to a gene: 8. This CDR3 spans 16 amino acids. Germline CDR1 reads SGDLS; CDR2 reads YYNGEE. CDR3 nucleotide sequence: TGTGCCAGCAGCCAAGACAGGGGGTTTTTCACCGGGGAGCTGTTTTTT. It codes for CASSQDRGFFTGELFF. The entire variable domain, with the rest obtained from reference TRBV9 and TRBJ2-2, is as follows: DSGVTQTPKHLITATGQRVTLRCSPRSGDLSVYWYQQSLDQGLQFLIQYYNGEERAKGNILERFSAQQFPDLHSELNLSSLELGDSALYFCASSQDRGFFTGELFFGEGSRLTVL.

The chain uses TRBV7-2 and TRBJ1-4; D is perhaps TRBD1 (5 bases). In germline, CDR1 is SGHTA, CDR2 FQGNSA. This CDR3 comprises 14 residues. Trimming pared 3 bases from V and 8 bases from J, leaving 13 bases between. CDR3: CASSFRAGGEKLFF. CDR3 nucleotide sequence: TGTGCCAGCAGCTTTAGGGCTGGGGGGGAAAAACTGTTTTTT.

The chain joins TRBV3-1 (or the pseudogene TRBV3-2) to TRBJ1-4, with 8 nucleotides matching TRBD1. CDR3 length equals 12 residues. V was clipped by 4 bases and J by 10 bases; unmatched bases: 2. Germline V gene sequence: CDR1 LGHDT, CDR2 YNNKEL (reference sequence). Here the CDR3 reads CASSPDRGKLFF. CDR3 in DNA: TGTGCCAGCAGCCCCGACAGGGGAAAACTGTTTTTT.

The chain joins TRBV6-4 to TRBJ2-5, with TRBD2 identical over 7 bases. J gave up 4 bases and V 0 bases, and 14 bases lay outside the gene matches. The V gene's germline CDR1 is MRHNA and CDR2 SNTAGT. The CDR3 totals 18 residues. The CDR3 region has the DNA TGTGCCAGCAGTGACTCGAGTCTAGCGGTCGGTTCAGGAGAGACCCAGTACTTC. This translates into CASSDSSLAVGSGETQYF.

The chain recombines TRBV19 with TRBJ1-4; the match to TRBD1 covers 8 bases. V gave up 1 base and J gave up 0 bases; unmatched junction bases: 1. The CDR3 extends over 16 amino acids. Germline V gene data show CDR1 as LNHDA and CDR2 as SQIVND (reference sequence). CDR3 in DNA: TGTGCCAGTAGTATAGGGGACAGGACAACTAATGAAAAACTGTTTTTT. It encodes CASSIGDRTTNEKLFF.

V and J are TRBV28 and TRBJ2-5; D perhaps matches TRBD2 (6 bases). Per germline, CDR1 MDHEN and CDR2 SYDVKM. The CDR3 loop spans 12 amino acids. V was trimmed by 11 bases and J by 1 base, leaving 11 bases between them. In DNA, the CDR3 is TGTGCCGGCGGGACGGCCCAAGAGACCCAGTACTTC. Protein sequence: CAGGTAQETQYF.

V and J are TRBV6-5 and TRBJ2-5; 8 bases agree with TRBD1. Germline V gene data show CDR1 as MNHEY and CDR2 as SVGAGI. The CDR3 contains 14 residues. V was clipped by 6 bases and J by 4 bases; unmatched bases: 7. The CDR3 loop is CASSPQGAGETQYF. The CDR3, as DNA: TGTGCCAGCAGCCCCCAGGGGGCTGGAGAGACCCAGTACTTC.

The CDR3 reads CASRWLAGTYEQYF. CDR3 DNA sequence: TGTGCCAGCAGATGGCTAGCGGGGACCTACGAGCAGTACTTC. The rearrangement uses TRBV28 and TRBJ2-7; 9 bases align to TRBD2. CDR3 length: 14 residues. The junction had 5 bases not matched to a gene; V was cut back by 6 bases and J by 2 bases. Germline CDR1 MDHEN, CDR2 SYDVKM.

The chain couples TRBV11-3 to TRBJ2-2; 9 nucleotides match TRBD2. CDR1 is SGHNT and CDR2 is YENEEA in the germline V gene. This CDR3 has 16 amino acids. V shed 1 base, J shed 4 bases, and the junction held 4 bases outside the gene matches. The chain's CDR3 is CASSLGLAGFTGELFF. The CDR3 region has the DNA TGTGCCAGCAGCTTAGGGCTAGCGGGGTTCACCGGGGAGCTGTTTTTT.

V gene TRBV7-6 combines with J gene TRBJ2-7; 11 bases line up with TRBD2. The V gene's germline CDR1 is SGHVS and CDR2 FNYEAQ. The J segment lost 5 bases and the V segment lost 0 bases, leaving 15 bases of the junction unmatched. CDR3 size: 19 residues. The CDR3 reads CASSLALLRGGLADNEQYF. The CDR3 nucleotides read TGTGCCAGCAGCTTAGCGCTACTTAGAGGGGGACTAGCGGACAACGAGCAGTACTTC.

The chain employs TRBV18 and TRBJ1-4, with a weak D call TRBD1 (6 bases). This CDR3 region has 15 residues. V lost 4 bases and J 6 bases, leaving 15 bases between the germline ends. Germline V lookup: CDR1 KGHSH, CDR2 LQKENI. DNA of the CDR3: TGTGCCAGCTCACGTGGACAGATGGAAGATGAAAAACTGTTTTTT. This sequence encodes CASSRGQMEDEKLFF.

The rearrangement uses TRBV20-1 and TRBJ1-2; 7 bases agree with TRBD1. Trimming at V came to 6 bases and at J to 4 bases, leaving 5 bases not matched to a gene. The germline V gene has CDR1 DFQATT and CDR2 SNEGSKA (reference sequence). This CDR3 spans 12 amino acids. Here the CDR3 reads CSASDRAYGYTF. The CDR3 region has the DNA TGCAGTGCCAGTGACAGGGCCTATGGCTACACCTTC.

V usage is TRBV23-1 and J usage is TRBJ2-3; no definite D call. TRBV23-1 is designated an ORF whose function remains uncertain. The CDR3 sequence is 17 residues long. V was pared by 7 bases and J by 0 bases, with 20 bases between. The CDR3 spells CASNPADSLISTDTQYF. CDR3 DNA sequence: TGCGCCAGCAATCCAGCTGACTCCCTAATTAGCACAGATACGCAGTATTTT.

The DNA for the CDR3 is TGTGCCAGCAGTTCCAGCGGAGGGCCAAACACTGAAGCTTTCTTT. Translating it yields CASSSSGGPNTEAFF. The chain combines TRBV28 with TRBJ1-1; no firm D call. CDR3 length: 15 amino acids. Germline-derived CDR1 and CDR2 are MDHEN and SYDVKM. The V end lost 4 bases, the J end lost 2 bases, and 14 bases lay between the germline ends.

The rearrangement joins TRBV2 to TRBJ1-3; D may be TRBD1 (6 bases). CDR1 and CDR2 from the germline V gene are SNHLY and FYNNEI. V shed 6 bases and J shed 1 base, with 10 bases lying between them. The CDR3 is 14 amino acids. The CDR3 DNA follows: TGTGCCAGCAGGGACAGAACTTCTGGAAACACCATATATTTT. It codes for CASRDRTSGNTIYF.

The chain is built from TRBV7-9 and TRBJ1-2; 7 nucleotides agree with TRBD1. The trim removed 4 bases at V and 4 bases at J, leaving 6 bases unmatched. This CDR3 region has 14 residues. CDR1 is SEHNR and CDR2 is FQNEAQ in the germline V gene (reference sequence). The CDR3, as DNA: TGTGCCAGCAGCTGGTTGGGACAGAGCTATGGCTACACCTTC. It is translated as CASSWLGQSYGYTF.

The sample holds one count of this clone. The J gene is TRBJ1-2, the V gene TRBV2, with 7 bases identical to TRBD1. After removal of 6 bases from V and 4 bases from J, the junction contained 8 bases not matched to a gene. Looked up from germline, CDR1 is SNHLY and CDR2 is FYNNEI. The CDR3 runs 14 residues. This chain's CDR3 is CASRPTGRTYGYTF. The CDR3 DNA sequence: TGTGCCAGCAGGCCGACAGGGAGAACCTATGGCTACACCTTC.

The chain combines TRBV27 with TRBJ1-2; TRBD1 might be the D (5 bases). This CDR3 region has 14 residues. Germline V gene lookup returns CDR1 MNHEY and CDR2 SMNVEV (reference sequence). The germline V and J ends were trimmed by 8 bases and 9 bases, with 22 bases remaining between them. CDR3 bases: TGTGCCAGCCGCTCACTGGGGGGTTCCCCCCGCTACACCTTC. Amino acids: CASRSLGGSPRYTF.

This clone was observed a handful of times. CDR3 sequence reads: CASSFLPNRRLYSPLHF. CDR3 DNA: TGTGCCAGCAGTTTCCTCCCGAACAGGCGACTGTATTCACCCCTCCACTTT. This chain links TRBV28 with TRBJ1-6, with D perhaps matching TRBD1 (5 bases). The CDR3 has 17 residues. With 3 bases removed from V and 8 bases from J, the gap between germline ends came to 20 bases. Germline V CDR1 and CDR2: MDHEN, SYDVKM.